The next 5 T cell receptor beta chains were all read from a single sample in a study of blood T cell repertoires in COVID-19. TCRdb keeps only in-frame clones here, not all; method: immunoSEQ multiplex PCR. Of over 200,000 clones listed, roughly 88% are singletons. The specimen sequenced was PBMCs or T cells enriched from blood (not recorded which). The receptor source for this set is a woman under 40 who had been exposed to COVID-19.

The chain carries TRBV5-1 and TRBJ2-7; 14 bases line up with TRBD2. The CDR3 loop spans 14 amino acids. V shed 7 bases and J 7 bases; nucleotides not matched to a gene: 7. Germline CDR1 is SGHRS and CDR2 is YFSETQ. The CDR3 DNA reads TGCGCCAGCCGGGGACTAGCGGGAGTTCGGGAGCAGTACTTC. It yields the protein CASRGLAGVREQYF. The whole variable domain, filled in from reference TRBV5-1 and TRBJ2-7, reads KAGVTQTPRYLIKTRGQQVTLSCSPISGHRSVSWYQQTPGQGLQFLFEYFSETQRNKGNFPGRFSGRQFSNSRSEMNVSTLELGDSALYLCASRGLAGVREQYFGPGTRLTVT.

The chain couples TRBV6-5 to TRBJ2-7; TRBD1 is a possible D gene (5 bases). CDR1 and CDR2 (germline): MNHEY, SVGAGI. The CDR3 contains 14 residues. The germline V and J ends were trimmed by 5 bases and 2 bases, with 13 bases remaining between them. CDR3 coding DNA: TGTGCCAGCAGTATCGCTGCAGGGACCTACGAGCAGTACTTC. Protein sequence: CASSIAAGTYEQYF.

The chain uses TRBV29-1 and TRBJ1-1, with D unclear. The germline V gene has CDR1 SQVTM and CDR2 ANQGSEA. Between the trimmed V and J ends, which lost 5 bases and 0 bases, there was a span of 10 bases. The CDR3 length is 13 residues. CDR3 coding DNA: TGCAGCGTTTCAGGTTTTATGAACACTGAAGCTTTCTTT. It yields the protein CSVSGFMNTEAFF.

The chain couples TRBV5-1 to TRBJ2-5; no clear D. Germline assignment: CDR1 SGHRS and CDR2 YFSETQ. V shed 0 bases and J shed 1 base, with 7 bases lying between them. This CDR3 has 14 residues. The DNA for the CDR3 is TGCGCCAGCAGCTTGGTATTGAGCCAAGAGACCCAGTACTTC. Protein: CASSLVLSQETQYF. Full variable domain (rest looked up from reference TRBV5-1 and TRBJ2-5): KAGVTQTPRYLIKTRGQQVTLSCSPISGHRSVSWYQQTPGQGLQFLFEYFSETQRNKGNFPGRFSGRQFSNSRSEMNVSTLELGDSALYLCASSLVLSQETQYFGPGTRLLVL.

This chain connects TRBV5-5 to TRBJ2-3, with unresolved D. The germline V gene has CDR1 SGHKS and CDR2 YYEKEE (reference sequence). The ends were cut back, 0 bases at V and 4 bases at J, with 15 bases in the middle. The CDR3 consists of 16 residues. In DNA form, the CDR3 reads TGTGCCAGCAGCTTGGACTTGCCCCTAAGTGCAGATACGCAGTATTTT. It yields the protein CASSLDLPLSADTQYF.